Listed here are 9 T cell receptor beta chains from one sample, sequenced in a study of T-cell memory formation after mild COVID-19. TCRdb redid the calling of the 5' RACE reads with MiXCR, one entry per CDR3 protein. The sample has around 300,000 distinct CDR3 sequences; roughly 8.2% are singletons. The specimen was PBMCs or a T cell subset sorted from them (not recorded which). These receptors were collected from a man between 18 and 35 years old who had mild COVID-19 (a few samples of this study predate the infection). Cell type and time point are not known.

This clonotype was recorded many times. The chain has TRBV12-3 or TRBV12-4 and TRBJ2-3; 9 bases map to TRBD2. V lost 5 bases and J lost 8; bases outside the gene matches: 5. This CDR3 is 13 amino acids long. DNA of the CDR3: TGTGCCAGCAGTGAAGCGGGGGGCGCTACGCAGTATTTT. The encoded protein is CASSEAGGATQYF.

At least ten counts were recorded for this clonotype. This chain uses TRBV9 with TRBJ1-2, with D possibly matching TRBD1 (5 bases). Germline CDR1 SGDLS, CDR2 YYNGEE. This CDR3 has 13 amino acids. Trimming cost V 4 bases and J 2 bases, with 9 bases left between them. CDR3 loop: CASSRDANYGYTF. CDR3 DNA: TGTGCCAGCAGCCGGGACGCCAACTATGGCTACACCTTC.

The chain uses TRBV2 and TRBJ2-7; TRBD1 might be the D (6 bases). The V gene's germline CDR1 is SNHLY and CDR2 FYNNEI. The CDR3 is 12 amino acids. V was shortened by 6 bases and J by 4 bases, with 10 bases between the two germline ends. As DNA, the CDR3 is TGTGCCAGCAGCGAAACAGGGTACGAGCAGTACGTC. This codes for CASSETGYEQYV.

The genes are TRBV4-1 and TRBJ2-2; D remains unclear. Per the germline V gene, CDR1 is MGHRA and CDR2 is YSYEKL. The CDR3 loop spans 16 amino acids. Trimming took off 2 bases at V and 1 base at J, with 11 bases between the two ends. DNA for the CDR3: TGCGCCAGCAGCCAAAATCTGGCGCGGAACACCGGGGAGCTGTTTTTT. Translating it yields CASSQNLARNTGELFF.

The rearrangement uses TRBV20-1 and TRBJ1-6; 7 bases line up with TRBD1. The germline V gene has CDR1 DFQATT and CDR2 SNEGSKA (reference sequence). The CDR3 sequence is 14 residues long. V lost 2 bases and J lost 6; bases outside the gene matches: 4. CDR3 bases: TGCAGTGCTAGAAGACAGGGCGGTAATTCACCCCTCCACTTT. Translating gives CSARRQGGNSPLHF.

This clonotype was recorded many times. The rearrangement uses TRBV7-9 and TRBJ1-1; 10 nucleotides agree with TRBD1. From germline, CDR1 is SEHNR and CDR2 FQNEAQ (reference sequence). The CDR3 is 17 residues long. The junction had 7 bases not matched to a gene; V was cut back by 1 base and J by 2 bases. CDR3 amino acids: CASSLVGQGGINTEAFF. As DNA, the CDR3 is TGTGCCAGCAGCTTAGTCGGACAGGGGGGAATAAACACTGAAGCTTTCTTT.

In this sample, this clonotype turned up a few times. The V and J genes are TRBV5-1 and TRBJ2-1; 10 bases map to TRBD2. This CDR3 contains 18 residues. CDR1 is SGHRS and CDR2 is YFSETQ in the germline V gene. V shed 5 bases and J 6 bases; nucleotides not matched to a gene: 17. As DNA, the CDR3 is TGCGCCAGCAGATCACTAGCGGGGAACAGGGGTAGTGGCAATGAGCAGTTCTTC. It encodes CASRSLAGNRGSGNEQFF.

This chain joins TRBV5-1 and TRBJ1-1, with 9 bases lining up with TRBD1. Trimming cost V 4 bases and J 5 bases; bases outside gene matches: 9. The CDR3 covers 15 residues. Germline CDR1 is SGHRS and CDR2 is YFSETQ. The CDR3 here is CASSTGQGSVTEAFF. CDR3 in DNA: TGCGCCAGCAGCACCGGACAGGGGTCAGTGACTGAAGCTTTCTTT.

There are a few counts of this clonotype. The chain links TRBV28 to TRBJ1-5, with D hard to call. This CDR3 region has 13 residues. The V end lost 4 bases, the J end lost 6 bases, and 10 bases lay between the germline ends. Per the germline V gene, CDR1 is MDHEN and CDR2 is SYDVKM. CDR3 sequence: CASSSWRVQPQHF. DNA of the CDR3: TGTGCCAGCAGTTCCTGGAGGGTTCAGCCCCAGCATTTT.